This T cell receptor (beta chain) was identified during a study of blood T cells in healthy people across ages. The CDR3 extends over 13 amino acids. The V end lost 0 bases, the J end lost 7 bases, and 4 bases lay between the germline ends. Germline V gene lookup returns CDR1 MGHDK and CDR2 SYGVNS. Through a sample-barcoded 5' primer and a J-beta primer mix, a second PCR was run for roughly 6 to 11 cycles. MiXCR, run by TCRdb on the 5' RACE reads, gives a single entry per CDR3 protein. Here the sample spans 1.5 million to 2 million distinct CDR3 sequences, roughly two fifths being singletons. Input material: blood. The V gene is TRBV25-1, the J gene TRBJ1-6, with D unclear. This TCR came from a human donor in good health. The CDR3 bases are TGTGCCAGCAGTGAATATGGAAATTCACCCCTCCACTTT. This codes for CASSEYGNSPLHF.